These 29 T cell receptor beta chains came from one sample sequenced in a study of tumor-infiltrating lymphocytes in localized non-small cell lung cancer. Method: immunoSEQ multiplex PCR; TCRdb's copy keeps in-frame clones and lacks some. The sample has about 15,000 clones, 82% seen once. The sample consisted of lung tumor tissue. These receptors were taken from a human donor with non-small cell lung cancer.

This chain uses TRBV28 with TRBJ1-3, with 7 positions matching TRBD1. Per germline, CDR1 MDHEN and CDR2 SYDVKM. The J segment lost 4 bases and the V segment lost 6 bases, leaving 6 bases of the junction unmatched. The CDR3 length is 14 residues. The CDR3 loop is CASRKGQRGNTIYF. CDR3 coding DNA: TGTGCCAGCAGGAAGGGACAGCGAGGAAACACCATATATTTT.

The V call is TRBV7-2, the J call TRBJ2-3; D might be TRBD2 (5 bases). Germline V gene data show CDR1 as SGHTA and CDR2 as FQGNSA. The CDR3 runs 12 residues. Trimming removed 5 bases from V and 7 bases from J, with 10 bases in between. The CDR3 DNA reads as TGTGCCAGCAGCGCCGGGGAGAATACGCAGTATTTT. Its translation is CASSAGENTQYF.

V gene TRBV9 combines with J gene TRBJ1-6; a weak D match, TRBD1 (5 bases). The CDR3 consists of 14 residues. CDR1 and CDR2 from the germline V gene are SGDLS and YYNGEE. The germline V and J ends were trimmed by 3 bases and 8 bases, with 12 bases remaining between them. In nucleotides, the CDR3 is TGTGCCAGCAGCGCCCAGGGCTCCGATTCACCCCTCCACTTT. It specifies CASSAQGSDSPLHF. Supplemented by reference TRBV9 and TRBJ1-6, the full variable domain reads DSGVTQTPKHLITATGQRVTLRCSPRSGDLSVYWYQQSLDQGLQFLIQYYNGEERAKGNILERFSAQQFPDLHSELNLSSLELGDSALYFCASSAQGSDSPLHFGNGTRLTVT.

The V gene is TRBV28, the J gene TRBJ2-7, with TRBD2 as a possible D gene (7 bases). Germline V CDR1 and CDR2: MDHEN, SYDVKM. This CDR3 has 14 amino acids. Trimming removed 1 base at V and 7 bases at J, with 14 bases between. The DNA of the CDR3 is TGTGCCAGCAGTTTATCTTTTGAGGGGGGGGAGCAGTACTTC. It encodes CASSLSFEGGEQYF.

The chain is built from TRBV29-1 and TRBJ2-1; D ambiguous. Trimming removed 4 bases from V and 2 bases from J, with 3 bases in between. Germline V CDR1 and CDR2: SQVTM, ANQGSEA. This CDR3 contains 11 residues. The CDR3 spells CSVGTYNEQFF. In DNA form, the CDR3 reads TGCAGCGTTGGTACCTACAATGAGCAGTTCTTC.

The chain couples TRBV19 to TRBJ2-2; the match to TRBD1 covers 8 bases. V dropped 6 bases and J dropped 6; count of bases not matched to a gene: 9. CDR1 LNHDA and CDR2 SQIVND come from the germline V gene (reference sequence). The CDR3 extends over 15 amino acids. The CDR3 region is CASSMDREHAGELFF. CDR3 coding DNA: TGTGCCAGTAGCATGGACAGGGAACACGCCGGGGAGCTGTTTTTT.

V usage is TRBV19 and J usage is TRBJ1-1, with D possibly being TRBD1 (6 bases). V was cut by 2 bases and J by 5 bases, with 12 bases left in between. The CDR3 extends over 14 amino acids. CDR1 and CDR2 from the germline V gene are LNHDA and SQIVND (reference sequence). CDR3 in amino acids: CASSISRGGTEAFF. CDR3 in DNA: TGTGCCAGTAGTATATCCAGGGGCGGAACTGAAGCTTTCTTT.

The CDR3 sequence: CASSTGAGTGLFF. DNA of the CDR3: TGTGCCAGTAGTACGGGGGCCGGGACAGGGCTGTTTTTT. The rearrangement links TRBV19 to TRBJ1-4; TRBD1 matches 9 bases. The CDR3 spans 13 residues. Germline-derived CDR1 and CDR2 are LNHDA and SQIVND (reference sequence). Losses at the gene ends were 4 bases for V and 14 bases for J; bases not matched to a gene: 8.

V gene TRBV16 combines with J gene TRBJ2-7, with a weak D call TRBD1 (5 bases). The V and J ends lost 3 bases and 0 bases respectively, with 9 bases between them. The CDR3 sequence is 14 residues long. The germline V gene encodes CDR1 KGHSY and CDR2 FQNENV. The CDR3 nucleotides are TGTGCCAGCAGCCACCTGACAGACTCCTACGAGCAGTACTTC. Its translation is CASSHLTDSYEQYF.

This clone has a handful of counts. This chain joins TRBV7-2 and TRBJ2-3, with D maybe TRBD2 (6 bases). CDR3 length: 14 amino acids. Trimming took 6 bases from V and 5 from J, leaving 15 bases between them. CDR1 SGHTA and CDR2 FQGNSA come from the germline V gene. This CDR3 reads CASRAGLTRDTQYF. The CDR3 bases are TGTGCCAGCAGGGCGGGACTCACACGAGATACGCAGTATTTT.

Here the CDR3 reads CASSSQGGKGNTIYF. The DNA of the CDR3 is TGTGCCAGCAGTTCCCAGGGAGGGAAGGGAAACACCATATATTTT. The J gene is TRBJ1-3, the V gene TRBV28, with D tentatively TRBD1 (5 bases). CDR3 size: 15 residues. Germline V gene lookup returns CDR1 MDHEN and CDR2 SYDVKM. V gave up 4 bases and J gave up 4 bases, with 14 bases separating them.

V and J are TRBV10-3 and TRBJ1-2; weak D call: TRBD1 (6 bases). CDR1 and CDR2 (germline): ENHRY, SYGVKD. Trimming removed 3 bases at V and 8 bases at J, with 16 bases between. The CDR3 has 14 amino acids. CDR3 region: CAISDSGTNEGYTF. In DNA form, the CDR3 reads TGTGCCATCAGTGACTCCGGGACAAACGAAGGCTACACCTTC.

The V and J genes are TRBV7-2 and TRBJ2-7, with a tentative D call TRBD2 (6 bases). Trimming removed 2 bases at V and 3 bases at J, with 14 bases between. The CDR3 length is 15 residues. CDR1 is SGHTA and CDR2 is FQGNSA in the germline V gene. This CDR3 is CASSLSKGTYYEQYF. The CDR3 bases are TGTGCCAGCAGCTTATCGAAGGGGACTTACTACGAGCAGTACTTC.

The V gene is TRBV19, the J gene TRBJ1-5; tentative D call: TRBD1 (5 bases). CDR1 is LNHDA and CDR2 is SQIVND in the germline V gene (reference sequence). The CDR3 has 15 residues. Between the trimmed V and J ends, which lost 2 bases and 6 bases, there was a span of 14 bases. This CDR3 is CASSIRGFDAQPQHF. The CDR3 DNA reads as TGTGCCAGTAGTATAAGGGGATTCGACGCTCAGCCCCAGCATTTT.

V usage is TRBV7-9 and J usage is TRBJ2-2, with D possibly TRBD2 on 7 matching bases. Germline V gene sequence: CDR1 SEHNR, CDR2 FQNEAQ (reference sequence). The CDR3 runs 15 residues. The V end was cut by 1 base, the J end by 7 bases, with 13 bases between. CDR3 sequence: CASSLVSGGHGELFF. Written as DNA, the CDR3 is TGTGCCAGCAGCTTAGTTTCGGGGGGCCACGGGGAGCTGTTTTTT.

This chain joins TRBV10-3 and TRBJ1-2; no firm D call. Trimming shortened V by 0 bases and J by 8 bases, and 7 bases separated the two germline ends. The length of the CDR3 is 12 residues. Per the germline V gene, CDR1 is ENHRY and CDR2 is SYGVKD. The CDR3: CAISESGGGYTF. CDR3 nucleotides: TGTGCCATCAGTGAGTCTGGCGGAGGCTACACCTTC.

This chain links TRBV5-6 with TRBJ2-1; TRBD2 matches at 13 bases. There are 17 residues in the CDR3. J gave up 9 bases and V 3 bases, and 12 bases lay outside the gene matches. CDR1 is SGHDT, CDR2 YYEEEE, per germline. Here the CDR3 DNA reads TGTGCCAGCAGCTCCTTTTCAACTAGCGGGAGGGCCCCTGAGCAGTTCTTC. This translates into CASSSFSTSGRAPEQFF.

Only a few counts were recorded for this clone. The chain carries TRBV29-1 and TRBJ2-3; possibly TRBD1 for D (5 bases). The germline gives CDR1 SQVTM, CDR2 ANQGSEA. The V gene lost 7 bases and the J gene lost 5 bases, with 22 bases spanning the gap. The CDR3 is 15 amino acids. CDR3 coding DNA: TGCAGCGCCATGAAATATATGGGTCAGGGAGATACGCAGTATTTT. Its translation: CSAMKYMGQGDTQYF.

The gene calls are TRBV18 and TRBJ2-5; TRBD1 agrees at 8 bases. CDR1 is KGHSH and CDR2 is LQKENI in the germline V gene. Trimming cost V 8 bases and J 3 bases; bases outside gene matches: 8. This CDR3 spans 14 amino acids. CDR3 sequence: CASRPQTGEETQYF. CDR3 bases: TGTGCCAGCCGTCCGCAGACAGGGGAAGAGACCCAGTACTTC.

J is TRBJ2-1 and V is TRBV4-1, with 12 bases matching TRBD1. The germline gives CDR1 MGHRA, CDR2 YSYEKL. The CDR3 is 16 residues long. The V segment lost 6 bases and the J segment 8 bases; nucleotides outside the gene matches: 11. The chain's CDR3 is CASSLGDRGLGDEQFF. The CDR3 nucleotides read TGCGCCAGCAGTTTGGGGGACAGGGGGCTCGGGGATGAGCAGTTCTTC.

The CDR3 is CASAPSEQYF. As DNA, the CDR3 is TGTGCTAGTGCCCCATCCGAGCAGTACTTC. The rearrangement joins TRBV12-5 to TRBJ2-7; D gene uncertain. Trimming left V 7 bases short and J 6 bases short, with 7 bases between. Per germline, CDR1 LGHNT and CDR2 FRNRAP. The CDR3 sequence is 10 residues long. Using reference TRBV12-5 and TRBJ2-7 for the parts outside the CDR3, the full variable domain is DARVTQTPRHKVTEMGQEVTMRCQPILGHNTVFWYRQTMMQGLELLAYFRNRAPLDDSGMPKDRFSAEMPDATLATLKIQPSEPRDSAVYFCASAPSEQYFGPGTRLTVT.

This rearrangement joins TRBV7-7 to TRBJ2-2; D gene ambiguous. CDR1 is SSHAT and CDR2 is FNYEAQ in the germline V gene (reference sequence). The V end was cut by 0 bases, the J end by 3 bases, with 5 bases between. CDR3 length equals 14 residues. In nucleotides, the CDR3 is TGTGCCAGCAGCTTAGCGGGTGACACCGGGGAGCTGTTTTTT. Translation gives CASSLAGDTGELFF.

The chain carries TRBV6-1 and TRBJ1-2; no reliable D call. The CDR3 has 11 amino acids. CDR1 MNHNS and CDR2 SASEGT come from the germline V gene. V lost 0 bases and J lost 13, with 9 bases in between. For the CDR3, the DNA is TGTGCCAGCAGTGAAGCGGGTGTGAGCACCTTC. This sequence encodes CASSEAGVSTF.

The genes are TRBV30 and TRBJ1-1; 8 bases are shared with TRBD1. The germline gives CDR1 GTSNPN, CDR2 SVGIG (reference sequence). V trimming: 3 bases; J trimming: 2 bases; junction bases outside the gene matches: 2. The CDR3 has 13 amino acids. The CDR3 DNA reads as TGTGCCTGGAGCGACAGGGGTAACACTGAAGCTTTCTTT. This encodes CAWSDRGNTEAFF.

This clone was seen a few times. The rearrangement links TRBV29-1 to TRBJ2-7; TRBD2 matches at 8 bases. The CDR3 loop spans 13 amino acids. The trim removed 5 bases at V and 6 bases at J, leaving 9 bases unmatched. Germline V lookup: CDR1 SQVTM, CDR2 ANQGSEA. CDR3 DNA sequence: TGCAGCGTTAAGGAGTCAAGCGGGAGCGAGCAGTACTTC. Its protein product is CSVKESSGSEQYF.

The V and J genes are TRBV9 and TRBJ2-5; D remains unclear. CDR3 length equals 12 residues. Germline CDR1 reads SGDLS; CDR2 reads YYNGEE. With 0 bases removed from V and 2 bases from J, the gap between germline ends came to 2 bases. Here the CDR3 reads CASSVGQETQYF. Written as DNA, the CDR3 is TGTGCCAGCAGCGTAGGTCAAGAGACCCAGTACTTC.

This CDR3 is CASSFGVLEPLHF. DNA of the CDR3: TGCGCCAGCAGCTTTGGGGTTTTAGAGCCCCTCCACTTT. The J gene is TRBJ1-6, the V gene TRBV5-1; D is ambiguous. The CDR3 spans 13 residues. Looked up from germline, CDR1 is SGHRS and CDR2 is YFSETQ. V shed 2 bases and J shed 13 bases, with 13 bases lying between them.

The rearrangement links TRBV30 to TRBJ1-4; D is uncertain. Germline CDR1 reads GTSNPN; CDR2 reads SVGIG (reference sequence). V lost 0 bases to trimming and J lost 5 bases, with 7 bases between them. CDR3 length: 13 amino acids. CDR3 sequence: CAWSVFENEKLFF. The CDR3 DNA is TGTGCCTGGAGTGTATTCGAAAATGAAAAACTGTTTTTT.

This clone was counted once. V is TRBV10-1 and J is TRBJ1-2, with D maybe TRBD1 (5 bases). Trimming shortened V by 4 bases and J by 2 bases, and 8 bases separated the two germline ends. This CDR3 has 13 amino acids. Germline lookup yields CDR1 WNHNN and CDR2 SYGVQD (reference sequence). The CDR3: CASSGQPNYGYTF. The CDR3 region has the DNA TGCGCCAGCAGTGGACAGCCAAACTATGGCTACACCTTC.